The clone carrying this TCR beta chain was observed a few times. Its antigen is as yet unknown. Germline lookup yields CDR1 DFQATT and CDR2 SNEGSKA (reference sequence). V was pared by 4 bases and J by 1 base, with 3 bases of the junction left unmatched. CDR3 length: 13 residues. After template switching added a universal primer site, the resulting cDNA carried unique molecular identifiers. TCRdb re-called the 5' RACE reads through MiXCR, storing one row per CDR3 protein. The data contain 1.5 million to 2 million distinct CDR3 sequences, 25% to 35% of them singletons. The data originate from a study of identical twins. Study-wide results and caveats: Cord blood beta clonotypes that were abundant carried fewer insertions, and memory repertoires showed no such trend. In zero-insertion analyses, partial confounding could arise from invariant MAIT and iNKT cells. Conclusions were based on cross-sectional statistical analysis, without following the same donors.

Specimen: cord blood. This receptor was identified in a newborn girl in good health. This rearrangement joins TRBV20-1 to TRBJ1-1, with 7 bases lining up with TRBD1. The CDR3 DNA sequence: TGCAGTGCTATCCGACAGGGGAACACTGAAGCTTTCTTT. Translating it yields CSAIRQGNTEAFF.